This note documents a single T cell receptor (beta chain) sequence. This CDR3 is 13 amino acids long. Germline V CDR1 and CDR2: MNHEY, SVGAGI. With 5 bases clipped from V and 7 bases from J, the junction kept 1 base outside the gene matches. The record originates from a study of T cells in Graves' hyperthyroidism and ophthalmopathy. Across the whole study: The initial diagnosis was the point when peripheral blood was collected, ahead of any treatment.

TCR beta CDR3 sequences were amplified from RNA transcripts. An initial round of RT-PCR targeting the TCR CDR3 relied on the HTBI primer set. Each CDR3 protein is one row after TCRdb ran MiXCR on the multiplex PCR reads. The sample lists approximately 34,000 distinct CDR3 sequences, under 65% seen once, with 20% to 30% in the top ten. Sequenced sample: blood. This clonotype was sampled from a woman aged 40 to 50 with Graves' ophthalmopathy. This sequence joins TRBV6-5 and TRBJ2-1; 11 nucleotides line up with TRBD2. This CDR3 reads CASSRTSGNEQFF. For the CDR3, the DNA is TGTGCCAGCAGTAGGACTAGCGGGAATGAGCAGTTCTTC.